This passage covers 19 T cell receptor beta chains from one sample sequenced in a study of neurological immune-mediated disorders. TCRdb re-called the 5' RACE reads with MiXCR, one entry per CDR3 protein. This table holds 35,000 to 40,000 distinct CDR3 sequences, nearly 7.5% found once. Sequencing used PBMCs. The source of these receptors is a woman aged 40 to 50 in good health.

This clonotype was detected many times. CDR3 in DNA: TGCGCCAGCATCGCCGGGACGGGGGGGCGGGATACGCAGTATTTT. It translates to CASIAGTGGRDTQYF. The chain employs TRBV5-1 and TRBJ2-3, with TRBD2 matching 8 bases. The CDR3 has 15 residues. Looked up from germline, CDR1 is SGHRS and CDR2 is YFSETQ. The V and J ends lost 6 bases and 6 bases, in that order; junction bases with no gene match: 12.

This clonotype was detected ten times or more. This sequence joins TRBV5-8 and TRBJ1-3, with unresolved D. The V end was cut by 6 bases, the J end by 2 bases, with 15 bases between. The CDR3 length is 15 residues. CDR1 and CDR2 (germline): SGHTS, YDEGEE. The CDR3 sequence is CASKQFRGPGNTIYF. The CDR3 DNA reads as TGTGCCAGCAAACAATTTCGGGGTCCTGGAAACACCATATATTTT. Together with reference TRBV5-8 and TRBJ1-3, the CDR3 gives the full variable domain: EAGVTQSPTHLIKTRGQQATLRCSPISGHTSVYWYQQALGLGLQFLLWYDEGEERNRGNFPPRFSGRQFPNYSSELNVNALELEDSALYLCASKQFRGPGNTIYFGEGSWLTVV.

This clonotype showed up many times. The chain recombines TRBV20-1 with TRBJ2-1, with D possibly TRBD1 on 6 matching bases. The CDR3 loop spans 14 amino acids. CDR1 and CDR2 (germline): DFQATT, SNEGSKA (reference sequence). V dropped 6 bases and J dropped 3 bases, with 15 bases sitting between them. This chain's CDR3 is CSALRTAYYNEQFF. The CDR3 coding sequence is TGCAGTGCCCTGAGGACAGCCTACTACAATGAGCAGTTCTTC.

This clonotype has ten or more counts. The genes are TRBV20-1 and TRBJ2-1; possible D gene TRBD2, 5 bases. The V end lost 3 bases, the J end lost 7 bases, and 10 bases lay between the germline ends. The length of the CDR3 is 12 residues. Germline V lookup: CDR1 DFQATT, CDR2 SNEGSKA (reference sequence). CDR3 region: CSARERENEQFF. The CDR3 DNA reads as TGCAGTGCTAGGGAAAGGGAGAATGAGCAGTTCTTC.

This clonotype was detected many times. V usage is TRBV24-1 and J usage is TRBJ1-5, with D possibly matching TRBD1 (5 bases). The V end lost 5 bases, the J end lost 4 bases, and 14 bases lay between the germline ends. The CDR3 is 15 amino acids. Per germline, CDR1 KGHDR and CDR2 SFDVKD. DNA for the CDR3: TGTGCCACCAGTGCCGGGGGTTCCCGAAATCAGCCCCAGCATTTT. It yields the protein CATSAGGSRNQPQHF.

The table lists this clonotype with a few counts. The rearrangement joins TRBV6-5 to TRBJ1-5, with 9 bases matching TRBD1. The V segment lost 6 bases and the J segment 8 bases; nucleotides outside the gene matches: 11. Germline V gene data show CDR1 as MNHEY and CDR2 as SVGAGI. The CDR3 sequence is 15 residues long. In DNA form, the CDR3 reads TGTGCCAGCAGACGTACCGGGACAGGGAAGGAGCCCCAGCATTTT. Its protein product is CASRRTGTGKEPQHF.

This clonotype was recorded many times. The gene calls are TRBV2 and TRBJ2-3; D gene uncertain. Germline V gene data show CDR1 as SNHLY and CDR2 as FYNNEI. The CDR3 has 13 residues. The V end was cut by 2 bases, the J end by 8 bases, with 11 bases between. The DNA for the CDR3 is TGTGCCAGCAGTGAAATCCGGGCTGGTACGCAGTATTTT. It codes for CASSEIRAGTQYF.

The rearrangement links TRBV5-5 to TRBJ2-1, with 7 bases aligning to TRBD1. The CDR3 extends over 14 amino acids. Per the germline V gene, CDR1 is SGHKS and CDR2 is YYEKEE (reference sequence). J gave up 6 bases and V 4 bases, and 7 bases lay outside the gene matches. The chain's CDR3 is CASSPPRDSNEQFF. The CDR3, as DNA: TGTGCCAGCAGCCCCCCCCGGGACAGCAATGAGCAGTTCTTC.

The sample holds many counts of this clonotype. This sequence joins TRBV7-9 and TRBJ2-1; no clear D. CDR3 size: 11 residues. V lost 5 bases and J 10 bases, leaving 9 bases between the germline ends. Germline-derived CDR1 and CDR2 are SEHNR and FQNEAQ (reference sequence). The CDR3 DNA sequence: TGTGCCAGCAGCCGTATAGAGGAGCAGTTCTTC. Residues: CASSRIEEQFF.

This clonotype appeared many times. V and J are TRBV7-9 and TRBJ2-1; TRBD2 agrees at 12 bases. The CDR3 is made up of 16 amino acids. Trimming cost V 5 bases and J 6 bases; bases outside gene matches: 8. CDR1 and CDR2 from the germline V gene are SEHNR and FQNEAQ (reference sequence). The CDR3 bases are TGTGCCAGCAGCCCTGGCGCTAGCGGGAGGGGCAATGAGCAGTTCTTC. This sequence encodes CASSPGASGRGNEQFF.

This clonotype has at least ten counts. One end of the junction is discordant with germline, which a read error may explain. J is TRBJ2-1 and V is TRBV20-1; maybe TRBD1 (5 bases). The CDR3 is made up of 15 amino acids. Germline V gene data show CDR1 as DFQATT and CDR2 as SNEGSKA (reference sequence). The CDR3 reads CSARDQGSSYNEQFF. The CDR3 DNA sequence: TGCAGTGCAAGAGATCAGGGCAGCTCCTACAATGAGCAGTTCTTC.

This clonotype has at least ten counts. The chain recombines TRBV18 with TRBJ2-2, with no clear D. The CDR3 extends over 16 amino acids. Germline V gene sequence: CDR1 KGHSH, CDR2 LQKENI. V shed 3 bases and J shed 1 base, with 12 bases lying between them. The CDR3 coding sequence is TGTGCCAGCTCACCGGAACATACTTTGAACACCGGGGAGCTGTTTTTT. Its translation: CASSPEHTLNTGELFF.

This clonotype was seen many times. The V call is TRBV12-3 or TRBV12-4, the J call TRBJ2-7; D gene ambiguous. V was clipped by 6 bases and J by 3 bases, with 15 bases between them. This CDR3 region has 14 residues. CDR3 sequence: CASRAQEGVYEQYF. CDR3 in DNA: TGTGCCAGCAGGGCCCAGGAAGGAGTCTACGAGCAGTACTTC.

In its sample, this clonotype was seen a few times. This chain joins TRBV20-1 and TRBJ2-1; 8 bases agree with TRBD2. J was trimmed by 0 bases and V by 3 bases; bases with no gene match: 13. Germline V gene lookup returns CDR1 DFQATT and CDR2 SNEGSKA (reference sequence). CDR3 length equals 18 residues. The CDR3 nucleotides are TGCAGTGCTAGGGCTAGCGGGCGCGTTCCTAGCTCCTACAATGAGCAGTTCTTC. Amino acid sequence: CSARASGRVPSSYNEQFF.

This clonotype has only a few counts. A clone one base away is much larger, so this may be a read error. The chain couples TRBV19 to TRBJ2-1, with 11 nucleotides matching TRBD2. This CDR3 has 17 residues. Trimming at V came to 0 bases and at J to 8 bases, leaving 9 bases not matched to a gene. Germline-derived CDR1 and CDR2 are LNHDA and SQIVND (reference sequence). The CDR3 region is CASSIDLSVAGGYEQFF. In nucleotides, the CDR3 is TGTGCCAGTAGTATAGATCTGTCGGTAGCGGGGGGGTATGAGCAGTTCTTC.

This clonotype was recorded many times. This chain links TRBV21-1 with TRBJ2-3; the table's TRBD1 call for D was not verified on the DNA. TRBV21-1 has pseudogene status. This CDR3 has 12 residues. The chain's CDR3 is CASGGGTDTQYF. DNA of the CDR3: TGTGCCAGCGGGGGGGGAACAGATACGCAGTATTTT.

This clonotype was observed many times. CDR3 protein: CASSSVRGNEQFF. CDR3 nucleotides: TGCGCCAGCAGCAGTGTGAGAGGGAATGAGCAGTTCTTC. The rearrangement links TRBV5-1 to TRBJ2-1; D is possibly TRBD2 (5 bases). The CDR3 extends over 13 amino acids. V lost 4 bases, J lost 7 bases, and 12 bases lay in between. The germline gives CDR1 SGHRS, CDR2 YFSETQ.

The V and J genes are TRBV24-1 and TRBJ1-4; D ambiguous. Trimming left V 4 bases short and J 8 bases short, with 19 bases between. CDR1 and CDR2 from the germline V gene are KGHDR and SFDVKD. The CDR3 is 16 residues long. The CDR3 here is CATSDRPSAGKEKLFF. CDR3 coding DNA: TGTGCCACCAGTGACCGTCCCTCGGCCGGGAAGGAAAAACTGTTTTTT.

This clonotype came up many times. The chain carries TRBV13 and TRBJ2-1; D may be TRBD1 or TRBD2 (5 bases each). The V gene lost 4 bases and the J gene lost 8 bases, with 24 bases spanning the gap. Germline CDR1 and CDR2: PRHDT and FYEKMQ (reference sequence). The CDR3 sequence is 17 residues long. CDR3 loop: CASSSNRDPPRMDEQFF. The CDR3 nucleotides read TGTGCCAGCAGCTCCAATAGGGACCCACCCCGGATGGATGAGCAGTTCTTC.